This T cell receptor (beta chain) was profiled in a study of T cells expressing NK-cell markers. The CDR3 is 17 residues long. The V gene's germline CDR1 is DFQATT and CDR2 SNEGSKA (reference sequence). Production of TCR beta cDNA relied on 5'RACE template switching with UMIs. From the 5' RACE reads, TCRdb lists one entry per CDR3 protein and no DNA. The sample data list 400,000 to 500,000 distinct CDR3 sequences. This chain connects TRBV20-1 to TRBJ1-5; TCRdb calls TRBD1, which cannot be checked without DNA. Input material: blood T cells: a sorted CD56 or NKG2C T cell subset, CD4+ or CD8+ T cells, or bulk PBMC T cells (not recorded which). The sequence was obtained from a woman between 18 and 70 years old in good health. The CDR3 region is CSASRAGKQVNNQPQHF.